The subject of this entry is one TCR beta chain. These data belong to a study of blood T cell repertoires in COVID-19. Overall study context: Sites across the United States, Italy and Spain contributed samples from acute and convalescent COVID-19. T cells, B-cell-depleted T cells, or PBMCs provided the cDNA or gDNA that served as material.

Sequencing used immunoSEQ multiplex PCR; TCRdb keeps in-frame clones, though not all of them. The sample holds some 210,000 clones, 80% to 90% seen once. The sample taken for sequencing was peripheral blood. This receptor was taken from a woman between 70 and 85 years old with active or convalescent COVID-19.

CDR3 region: CATSDPLSTSGRAGEQFF. The CDR3 DNA follows: TGTGCCACCAGTGACCCATTATCCACTAGCGGGAGGGCCGGTGAGCAGTTCTTC. V is TRBV24-1 and J is TRBJ2-1; 13 nucleotides match TRBD2. The length of the CDR3 is 18 residues. V gave up 4 bases and J gave up 9 bases; unmatched junction bases: 14. The germline gives CDR1 KGHDR, CDR2 SFDVKD.